The 20 T cell receptor beta chains listed next were all sequenced from one sample in a study of cytomegalovirus exposure and HLA in healthy donors. This PCR relied on a set of 60 Vbeta primers and 13 Jbeta primers. Generated by immunoSEQ multiplex PCR, the TCRdb table keeps only in-frame clones and is missing some. The profile shows around 150,000 clones, about four fifths of them singletons. The sequenced sample was PBMCs. The receptors stem from a woman between 25 and 40 years old in good health and CMV-seropositive.

Worth noting for this clone: One end of the junction is discordant with germline, which a read error may explain. The V gene is TRBV9, the J gene TRBJ1-4, with 7 bases identical to TRBD1. The CDR3 covers 12 residues. Germline V gene data show CDR1 as SGDLS and CDR2 as YYNGEE. The CDR3 region has the DNA TGTGCCAGCAGCGTGGATGACAGGGACCCCTCCTTT. Translating gives CASSVDDRDPSF.

The gene calls are TRBV7-3 and TRBJ1-5; D is uncertain. The CDR3 sequence is 13 residues long. Looked up from germline, CDR1 is SGHTA and CDR2 is FQGTGA. Trimming removed 5 bases from V and 5 bases from J, with 10 bases in between. The CDR3 here is CASSPGIDQPQHF. The CDR3 DNA sequence: TGTGCCAGCAGCCCCGGGATTGATCAGCCCCAGCATTTT.

The genes are TRBV29-1 and TRBJ2-5; 7 positions agree with TRBD2. The length of the CDR3 is 15 residues. V lost 4 bases, J lost 4 bases, and 12 bases stayed unmatched. Germline CDR1 SQVTM, CDR2 ANQGSEA. The CDR3 DNA reads TGCAGCGTTGGTTCGGGGGTGGGGGGGGGAGAGACCCAGTACTTC. Translation gives CSVGSGVGGGETQYF.

The rearrangement uses TRBV7-2 and TRBJ1-4; 7 nucleotides match TRBD1. J lost 6 bases, V lost 5 bases, and 6 bases had no gene match. In germline, CDR1 is SGHTA, CDR2 FQGNSA. CDR3 length equals 14 residues. CDR3 sequence: CASSLRQGDEKLFF. For the CDR3, the DNA is TGTGCCAGCAGCCTACGACAGGGTGATGAAAAACTGTTTTTT.

The table lists this clone with a count of one. The V call is TRBV5-1, the J call TRBJ1-3; D unresolved. Germline CDR1 is SGHRS and CDR2 is YFSETQ. Trimming cost V 2 bases and J 4 bases, with 4 bases left between them. This CDR3 has 12 amino acids. CDR3 nucleotides: TGCGCCAGCAGCTTACAGGGAAACACCATATATTTT. Its protein is CASSLQGNTIYF.

This sequence joins TRBV19 and TRBJ1-2, with 8 positions matching TRBD1. The trim removed 9 bases at V and 5 bases at J, leaving 8 bases unmatched. Per germline, CDR1 LNHDA and CDR2 SQIVND (reference sequence). The CDR3 runs to 13 residues. The CDR3 nucleotides read TGTGCCAGCGGACAGGGAGGTTCATATGGCTACACCTTC. This sequence encodes CASGQGGSYGYTF. Combining the CDR3 with reference TRBV19 and TRBJ1-2 gives the whole variable domain DGGITQSPKYLFRKEGQNVTLSCEQNLNHDAMYWYRQDPGQGLRLIYYSQIVNDFQKGDIAEGYSVSREKKESFPLTVTSAQKNPTAFYLCASGQGGSYGYTFGSGTRLTVV.

The rearrangement links TRBV2 to TRBJ2-1; perhaps TRBD1 as D (6 bases). Germline V gene lookup returns CDR1 SNHLY and CDR2 FYNNEI. The CDR3 is made up of 14 amino acids. The V end was cut by 4 bases, the J end by 3 bases, with 10 bases between. The CDR3 loop is CASSAQGRYNEQFF. For the CDR3, the DNA is TGTGCCAGCAGTGCGCAGGGGCGCTACAATGAGCAGTTCTTC.

This rearrangement joins TRBV18 to TRBJ1-2, with 7 bases that match TRBD1. The CDR3 has 17 residues. Germline CDR1 is KGHSH and CDR2 is LQKENI. The ends lost 3 bases at V and 0 bases at J; junction bases unmatched: 10. The CDR3 loop reads CASSPSRGRQPNYGYTF. The CDR3 DNA reads TGTGCCAGCTCACCGTCGAGGGGGCGACAACCTAACTATGGCTACACCTTC.

The chain links TRBV29-1 to TRBJ2-7; 11 bases match TRBD1. This CDR3 spans 16 amino acids. The trim removed 0 bases at V and 3 bases at J, leaving 7 bases unmatched. Looked up from germline, CDR1 is SQVTM and CDR2 is ANQGSEA. The CDR3 protein is CSVEEVRTGGGYEQYF. The CDR3 bases are TGCAGCGTTGAAGAGGTTCGGACAGGGGGCGGCTACGAGCAGTACTTC.

The chain is built from TRBV7-2 and TRBJ2-7; 10 nucleotides line up with TRBD1. CDR3 size: 16 residues. The V gene end was trimmed by 5 bases and the J gene end by 6 bases; junction bases not matched to a gene: 13. Germline CDR1 SGHTA, CDR2 FQGNSA. CDR3 residues: CASSARAGTGEGEQYF. DNA of the CDR3: TGTGCCAGCAGCGCAAGGGCCGGGACAGGGGAGGGCGAGCAGTACTTC.

The chain carries TRBV27 and TRBJ1-5; 9 bases align to TRBD1. The CDR3 spans 14 residues. Germline V lookup: CDR1 MNHEY, CDR2 SMNVEV (reference sequence). The ends lost 5 bases at V and 7 bases at J; junction bases unmatched: 6. The CDR3 nucleotides are TGTGCCAGCAGTCAACAGGGGGCAGAGCAGCCCCAGCATTTT. Protein product: CASSQQGAEQPQHF.

The rearrangement joins TRBV11-2 to TRBJ1-1; no definite D call. The CDR3 contains 14 residues. Germline CDR1 reads SGHAT; CDR2 reads FQNNGV. V lost 5 bases, J lost 3 bases, and 13 bases lay in between. The CDR3 DNA is TGTGCCAGCAGCCTCGTTGGCTTCCACACTGAAGCTTTCTTT. It codes for CASSLVGFHTEAFF.

The chain is built from TRBV4-1 and TRBJ1-2; D unclear. CDR3 length: 13 residues. The V end was cut by 5 bases, the J end by 2 bases, with 9 bases between. Germline V CDR1 and CDR2: MGHRA, YSYEKL. CDR3 in amino acids: CASSGSGNYGYTF. In DNA, the CDR3 is TGCGCCAGCAGCGGTTCGGGAAACTATGGCTACACCTTC.

Notes on this clone: Other DNA sequences in this specimen translate into the identical CDR3. The rearrangement links TRBV7-3 to TRBJ2-5, with D perhaps TRBD2 (5 bases). Germline assignment: CDR1 SGHTA and CDR2 FQGTGA. Trimming took off 1 base at V and 4 bases at J, with 10 bases between the two ends. This CDR3 is built from 14 residues. Here the CDR3 reads CASSLNRGGETQYF. For the CDR3, the DNA is TGTGCCAGCAGCTTAAACCGTGGAGGAGAGACCCAGTACTTC.

The CDR3 spells CATQRTAYDSNQPQHF. Here the CDR3 DNA reads TGTGCCACCCAGAGGACAGCCTATGATAGCAATCAGCCCCAGCATTTT. The chain is built from TRBV10-3 and TRBJ1-5; perhaps TRBD1 as D (6 bases). The CDR3 consists of 16 residues. V was cut by 10 bases and J by 0 bases, with 19 bases left in between. The germline CDR1 and CDR2 sequences are ENHRY and SYGVKD.

The CDR3 nucleotides are TGCGCCAGCAGCCTCGTGGCGGGGGGAGGGGCTGAAAAACTGTTTTTT. Its protein product is CASSLVAGGGAEKLFF. The chain links TRBV4-3 to TRBJ1-4; D might be TRBD1 (5 bases). V was pared by 4 bases and J by 7 bases, with 19 bases between. Germline loops: CDR1 LGHNA, CDR2 YSLEER. The CDR3 is made up of 16 amino acids.

This clone was detected a few times. V is TRBV6-4 and J is TRBJ2-3; TRBD2 aligns across 13 bases. The CDR3 loop spans 15 amino acids. Germline CDR1 MRHNA, CDR2 SNTAGT. V shed 3 bases, J shed 4 bases, and the junction held 1 base outside the gene matches. The CDR3 loop reads CASSDGTSGADTQYF. As DNA, the CDR3 is TGTGCCAGCAGTGATGGGACTAGCGGGGCAGATACGCAGTATTTT.

The V call is TRBV30, the J call TRBJ2-5, with 9 nucleotides matching TRBD2. Germline-derived CDR1 and CDR2 are GTSNPN and SVGIG (reference sequence). Losses at the gene ends were 2 bases for V and 0 bases for J; bases not matched to a gene: 4. CDR3 length: 15 residues. Here the CDR3 reads CAWSSAGGYQETQYF. The CDR3 DNA is TGTGCCTGGAGTTCGGCGGGGGGGTACCAAGAGACCCAGTACTTC.

Notes on this clone: Other DNA sequences in the sample encode the same CDR3. The rearrangement links TRBV7-2 to TRBJ2-7; D remains ambiguous. CDR3 length: 12 amino acids. The germline V gene has CDR1 SGHTA and CDR2 FQGNSA. V lost 3 bases, J lost 6 bases, and 9 bases lay in between. CDR3 in amino acids: CASSFSRGEQYF. The CDR3 DNA is TGTGCCAGCAGCTTCTCGAGAGGCGAGCAGTACTTC. Variable domain in full (rest from reference TRBV7-2 and TRBJ2-7): GAGVSQSPSNKVTEKGKDVELRCDPISGHTALYWYRQSLGQGLEFLIYFQGNSAPDKSGLPSDRFSAERTGGSVSTLTIQRTQQEDSAVYLCASSFSRGEQYFGPGTRLTVT.

The chain is built from TRBV28 and TRBJ1-1, with a possible D match to TRBD1 (5 bases). V lost 1 base to trimming and J lost 4 bases, with 10 bases between them. This CDR3 is 14 amino acids long. CDR1 and CDR2 from the germline V gene are MDHEN and SYDVKM. This CDR3 is CASSLSTGGTEAFF. The CDR3 DNA follows: TGTGCCAGCAGTTTATCGACGGGGGGCACTGAAGCTTTCTTT.